This T cell receptor beta chain was sequenced during a study of breast tumors, draining lymph nodes, adjacent tissues. TCRdb processed the multiplex PCR reads anew with MiXCR; each CDR3 protein has one entry. The sample has about 89,000 distinct CDR3 sequences, approximately 30% seen once; the top ten hold over 7.5%. This clonotype was detected many times. Axillary draining lymph nodes of breast cancer patients supplied the node samples. Germline CDR1 KGHSH, CDR2 LQKENI. V trimming: 3 bases; J trimming: 9 bases; junction bases outside the gene matches: 7. The CDR3 extends over 14 amino acids. This receptor was taken from a female donor with breast cancer. Some clones in this sample may be carry-over from other donors' samples. The source material was axillary lymph node tissue. The chain couples TRBV18 to TRBJ2-1, with 8 positions matching TRBD1. The CDR3 region is CASSPGTGNFEQFF. CDR3 sequence (DNA): TGTGCCAGCTCACCCGGGACAGGCAATTTTGAGCAGTTCTTC.